The TCR beta chain described here comes from a study of blood T cell repertoires in COVID-19. Across the whole study: Samples representing acute and convalescent COVID-19 were sourced from the United States, Italy and Spain.

CDR3 size: 13 residues. Trimming cost V 2 bases and J 7 bases; bases outside gene matches: 8. Looked up from germline, CDR1 is SQVTM and CDR2 is ANQGSEA. Some clones are missing from TCRdb's copy, which holds only in-frame ones; the method was immunoSEQ multiplex PCR. This table has around 91,000 clones, approximately 81% appearing once. The sample taken for sequencing was peripheral blood. The chain uses TRBV29-1 and TRBJ2-7, with 7 bases identical to TRBD2. The clonotype was recovered from a man older than 75 with acute or convalescent COVID-19. CDR3 coding DNA: TGCAGCGTTGAATTAGCGGGTTTTGATGAGCAGTACTTC. Translated: CSVELAGFDEQYF.